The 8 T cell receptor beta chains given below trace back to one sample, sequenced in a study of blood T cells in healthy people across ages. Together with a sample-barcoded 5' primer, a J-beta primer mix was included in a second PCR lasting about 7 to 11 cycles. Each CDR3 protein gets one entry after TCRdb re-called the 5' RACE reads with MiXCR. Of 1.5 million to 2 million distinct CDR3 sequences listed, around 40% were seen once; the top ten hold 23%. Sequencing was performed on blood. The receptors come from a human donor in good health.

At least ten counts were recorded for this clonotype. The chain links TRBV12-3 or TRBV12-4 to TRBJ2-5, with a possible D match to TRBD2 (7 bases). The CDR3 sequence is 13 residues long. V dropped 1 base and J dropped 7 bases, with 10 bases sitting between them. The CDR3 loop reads CASSLVRGGTQYF. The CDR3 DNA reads TGTGCCAGCAGTTTAGTAAGGGGGGGGACCCAGTACTTC.

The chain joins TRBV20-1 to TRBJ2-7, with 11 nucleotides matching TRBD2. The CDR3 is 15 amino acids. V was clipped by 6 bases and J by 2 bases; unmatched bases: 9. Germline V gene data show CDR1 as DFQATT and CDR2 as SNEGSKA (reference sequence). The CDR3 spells CSASEGTSGPYEQYF. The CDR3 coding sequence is TGCAGTGCAAGCGAGGGGACTAGCGGACCCTACGAGCAGTACTTC.

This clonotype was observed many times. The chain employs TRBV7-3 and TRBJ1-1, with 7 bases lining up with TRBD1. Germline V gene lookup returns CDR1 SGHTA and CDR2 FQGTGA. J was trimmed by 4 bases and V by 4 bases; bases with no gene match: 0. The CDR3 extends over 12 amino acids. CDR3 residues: CASSSGGTEAFF. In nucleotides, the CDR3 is TGTGCCAGCAGCTCAGGGGGCACTGAAGCTTTCTTT.

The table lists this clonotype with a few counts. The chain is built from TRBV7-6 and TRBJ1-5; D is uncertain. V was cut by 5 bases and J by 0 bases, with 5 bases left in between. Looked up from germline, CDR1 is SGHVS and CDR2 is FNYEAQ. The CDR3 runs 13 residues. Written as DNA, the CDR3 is TGTGCCAGCAGCGTCCTTAGCAATCAGCCCCAGCATTTT. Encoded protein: CASSVLSNQPQHF.

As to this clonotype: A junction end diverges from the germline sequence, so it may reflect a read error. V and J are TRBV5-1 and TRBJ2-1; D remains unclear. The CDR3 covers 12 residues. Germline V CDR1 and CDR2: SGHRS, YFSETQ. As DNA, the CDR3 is TGCGCCAACAGCTTAGGCGGCAATGAGCAGTTCTTC. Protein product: CANSLGGNEQFF.

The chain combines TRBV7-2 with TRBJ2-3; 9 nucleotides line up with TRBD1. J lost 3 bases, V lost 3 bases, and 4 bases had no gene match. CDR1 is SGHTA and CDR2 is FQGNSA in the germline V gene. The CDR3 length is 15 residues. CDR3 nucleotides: TGTGCCAGCAGCTTCCGGACAGGGGTAACAGATACGCAGTATTTT. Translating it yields CASSFRTGVTDTQYF.

CDR3: CASSYFAWVGVTDGYTF. The CDR3 bases are TGTGCCAGCAGTTACTTCGCCTGGGTAGGGGTAACGGATGGCTACACCTTC. J is TRBJ1-2 and V is TRBV6-5; D possibly corresponds to TRBD1 (5 bases). V lost 1 base to trimming and J lost 6 bases, with 21 bases between them. The CDR3 sequence is 17 residues long. Germline lookup yields CDR1 MNHEY and CDR2 SVGAGI.

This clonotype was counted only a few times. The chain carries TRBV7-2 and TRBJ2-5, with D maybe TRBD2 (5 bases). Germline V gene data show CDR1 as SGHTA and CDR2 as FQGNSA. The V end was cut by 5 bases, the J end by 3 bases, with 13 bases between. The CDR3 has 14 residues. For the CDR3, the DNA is TGTGCCAGCAGCCCAAGCTTCGGGGAAGAGACCCAGTACTTC. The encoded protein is CASSPSFGEETQYF.